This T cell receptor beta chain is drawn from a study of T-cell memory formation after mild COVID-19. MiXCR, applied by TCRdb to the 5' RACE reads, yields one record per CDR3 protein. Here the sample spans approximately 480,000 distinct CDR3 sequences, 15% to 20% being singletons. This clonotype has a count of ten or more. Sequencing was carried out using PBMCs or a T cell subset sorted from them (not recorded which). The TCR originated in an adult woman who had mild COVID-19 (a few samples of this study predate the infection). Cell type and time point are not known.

CDR3 nucleotide sequence: TGTGCCAGCAGTTCCGCCGGCCGTTACGAGCAGTACTTC. Amino acids: CASSSAGRYEQYF. The rearrangement uses TRBV12-3 or TRBV12-4 and TRBJ2-7, with unresolved D. V was clipped by 4 bases and J by 4 bases, with 11 bases between them. The CDR3 length is 13 residues.